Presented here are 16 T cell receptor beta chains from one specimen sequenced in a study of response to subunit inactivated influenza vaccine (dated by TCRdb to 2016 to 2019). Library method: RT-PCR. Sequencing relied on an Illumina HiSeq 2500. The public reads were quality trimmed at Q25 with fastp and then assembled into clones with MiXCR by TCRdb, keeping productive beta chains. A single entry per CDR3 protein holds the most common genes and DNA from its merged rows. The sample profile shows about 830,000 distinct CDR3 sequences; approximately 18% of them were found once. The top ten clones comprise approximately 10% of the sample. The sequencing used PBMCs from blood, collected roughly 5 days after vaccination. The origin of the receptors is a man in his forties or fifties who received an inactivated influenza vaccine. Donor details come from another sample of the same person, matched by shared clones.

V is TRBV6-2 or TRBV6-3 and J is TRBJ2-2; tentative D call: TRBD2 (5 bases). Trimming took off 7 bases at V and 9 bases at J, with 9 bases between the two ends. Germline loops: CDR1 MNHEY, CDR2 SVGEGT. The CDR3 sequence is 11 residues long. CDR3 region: CASMEAWELFF. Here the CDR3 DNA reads TGTGCCAGCATGGAGGCCTGGGAGCTGTTTTTT.

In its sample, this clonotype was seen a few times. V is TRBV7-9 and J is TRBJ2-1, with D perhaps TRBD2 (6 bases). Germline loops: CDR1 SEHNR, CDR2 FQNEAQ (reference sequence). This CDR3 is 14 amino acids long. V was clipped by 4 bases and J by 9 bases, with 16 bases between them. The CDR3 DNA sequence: TGTGCCAGCAGCTCGGGACTGGCGGCAGGTGAGCAGTTCTTC. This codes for CASSSGLAAGEQFF.

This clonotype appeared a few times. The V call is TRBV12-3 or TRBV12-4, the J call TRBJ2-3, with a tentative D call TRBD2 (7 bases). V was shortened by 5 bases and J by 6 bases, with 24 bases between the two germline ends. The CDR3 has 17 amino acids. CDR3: CASSGGWGRGSSDTQYF. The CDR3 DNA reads TGTGCCAGCAGTGGGGGTTGGGGGCGGGGGAGCTCGGATACGCAGTATTTT.

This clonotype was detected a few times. Here the CDR3 DNA reads TGTGCCAGCAGCCAAGAGGGTAGCGGGAGGGCCCGTGAGCAGTTCTTC. It specifies CASSQEGSGRAREQFF. This chain joins TRBV3-1 and TRBJ2-1, with 11 bases fitting TRBD2. Germline assignment: CDR1 LGHDT and CDR2 YNNKEL (reference sequence). The length of the CDR3 is 16 residues. Trimming removed 0 bases from V and 9 bases from J; junction bases left unmatched: 7.

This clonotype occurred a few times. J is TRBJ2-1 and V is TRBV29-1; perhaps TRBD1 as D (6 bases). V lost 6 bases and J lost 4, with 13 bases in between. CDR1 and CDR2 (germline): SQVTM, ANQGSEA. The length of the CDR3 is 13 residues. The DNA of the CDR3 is TGCAGCGTCGCCGGAGGACAGTACAATGAGCAGTTCTTC. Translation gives CSVAGGQYNEQFF.

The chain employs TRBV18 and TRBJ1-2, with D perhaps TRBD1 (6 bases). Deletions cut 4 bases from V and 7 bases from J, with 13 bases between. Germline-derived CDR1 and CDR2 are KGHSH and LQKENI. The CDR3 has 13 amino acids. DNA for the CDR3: TGTGCCAGCTCACAGAGGGACAACCGTGGCTACACCTTC. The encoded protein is CASSQRDNRGYTF.

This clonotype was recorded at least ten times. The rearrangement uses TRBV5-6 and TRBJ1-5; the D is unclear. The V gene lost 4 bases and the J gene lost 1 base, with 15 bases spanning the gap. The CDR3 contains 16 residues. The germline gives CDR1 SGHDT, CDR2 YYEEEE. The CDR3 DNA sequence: TGTGCCAGCAGCGGGTCCGGGAGCTTAAGCAATCAGCCCCAGCATTTT. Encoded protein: CASSGSGSLSNQPQHF.

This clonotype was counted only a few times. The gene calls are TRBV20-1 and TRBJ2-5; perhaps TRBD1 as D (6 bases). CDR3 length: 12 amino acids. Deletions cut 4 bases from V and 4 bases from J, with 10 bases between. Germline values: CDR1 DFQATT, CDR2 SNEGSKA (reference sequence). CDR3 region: CSANRAGETQYF. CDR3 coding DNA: TGCAGTGCTAACAGGGCTGGAGAGACCCAGTACTTC.

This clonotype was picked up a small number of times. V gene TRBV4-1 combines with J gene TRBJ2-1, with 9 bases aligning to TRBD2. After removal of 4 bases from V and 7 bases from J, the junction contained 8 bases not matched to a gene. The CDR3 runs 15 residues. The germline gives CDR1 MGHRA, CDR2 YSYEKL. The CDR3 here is CASSPSGAGWNEQFF. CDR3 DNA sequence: TGCGCCAGCAGCCCTAGCGGGGCTGGGTGGAATGAGCAGTTCTTC.

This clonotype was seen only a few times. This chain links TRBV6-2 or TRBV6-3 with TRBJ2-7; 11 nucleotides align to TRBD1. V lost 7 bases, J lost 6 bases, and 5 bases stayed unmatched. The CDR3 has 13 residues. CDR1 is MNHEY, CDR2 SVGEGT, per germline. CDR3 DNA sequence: TGTGCCAGCACTTCCGGGACAGGGGGCGAGCAGTACTTC. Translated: CASTSGTGGEQYF.

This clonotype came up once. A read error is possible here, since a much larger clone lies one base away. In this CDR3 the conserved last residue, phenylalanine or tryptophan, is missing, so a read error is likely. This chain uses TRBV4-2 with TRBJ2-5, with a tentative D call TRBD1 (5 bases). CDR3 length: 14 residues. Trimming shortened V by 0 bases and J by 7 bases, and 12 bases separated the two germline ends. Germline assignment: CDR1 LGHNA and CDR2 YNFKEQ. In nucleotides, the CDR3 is TGTGCCAGCAGCCAAGATAGGCCAGGGATGACCCAGTACTTG. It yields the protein CASSQDRPGMTQYL.

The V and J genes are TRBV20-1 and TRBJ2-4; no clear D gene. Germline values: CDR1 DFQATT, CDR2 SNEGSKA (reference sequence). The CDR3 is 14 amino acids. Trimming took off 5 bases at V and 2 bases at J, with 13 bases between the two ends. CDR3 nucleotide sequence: TGCAGTGCTTCCTCTGACAATTCCAAAAACATTCAGTACTTC. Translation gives CSASSDNSKNIQYF.

The CDR3 is CSARAEYRGLDSPLHF. The DNA of the CDR3 is TGCAGTGCTAGGGCAGAGTACAGGGGGCTGGATTCACCCCTCCACTTT. The chain employs TRBV20-1 and TRBJ1-6; 9 bases are shared with TRBD1. CDR3 length: 16 amino acids. CDR1 and CDR2 (germline): DFQATT, SNEGSKA (reference sequence). With 3 bases clipped from V and 8 bases from J, the junction kept 11 bases outside the gene matches.

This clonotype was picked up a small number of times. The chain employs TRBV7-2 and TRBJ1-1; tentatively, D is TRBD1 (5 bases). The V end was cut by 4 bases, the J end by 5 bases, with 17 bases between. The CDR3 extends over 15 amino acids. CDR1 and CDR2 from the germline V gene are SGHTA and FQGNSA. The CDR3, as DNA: TGTGCCAGCAGCTGGGGGTGGGCCCGGGGGACTGAAGCTTTCTTT. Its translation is CASSWGWARGTEAFF.

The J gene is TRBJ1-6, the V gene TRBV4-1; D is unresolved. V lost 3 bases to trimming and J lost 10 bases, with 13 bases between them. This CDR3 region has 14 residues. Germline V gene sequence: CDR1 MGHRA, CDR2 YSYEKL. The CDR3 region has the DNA TGCGCCAGCAGCCAGGTCCGCAGTCAGTCACCCCTCCACTTT. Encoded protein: CASSQVRSQSPLHF.

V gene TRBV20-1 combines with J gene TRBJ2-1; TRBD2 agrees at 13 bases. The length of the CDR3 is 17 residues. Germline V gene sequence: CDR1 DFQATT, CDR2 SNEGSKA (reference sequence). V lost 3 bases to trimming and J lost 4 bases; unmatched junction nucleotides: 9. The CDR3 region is CSASGLAGVVRYNEQFF. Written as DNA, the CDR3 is TGCAGTGCTAGCGGACTAGCGGGAGTGGTTCGATACAATGAGCAGTTCTTC.